Following are 25 T cell receptor beta chains from one sample sequenced in a study of immune evolution from preneoplasia to lung adenocarcinoma (dated by TCRdb to the early 2020s). The library was obtained by the immunoSEQ multiplex PCR assay. The source is immuneACCESS, and TCRdb retained only in-frame sequences with V and J called. Part of the clones is not carried over; for the studies checked, unresolved V genes explain less than half of this, and the remainder is unexplained. The sample yields roughly 7,000 clones; about 80% were counted once. About 6% of the sample is in the top ten clones. The sequencing input was FFPE adjacent normal lung tissue. The receptors were sampled from a person aged 60 to 80 with lung adenocarcinoma.

This chain uses TRBV10-1 with TRBJ2-7, with 12 positions matching TRBD2. The V gene's germline CDR1 is WNHNN and CDR2 SYGVQD (reference sequence). V lost 3 bases, J lost 2 bases, and 5 bases stayed unmatched. This CDR3 comprises 16 residues. The CDR3, as DNA: TGCGCCAGCAGTGAAACCGCTAGCGGGAGGGCCTACGAGCAGTACTTC. Its protein product is CASSETASGRAYEQYF.

The rearrangement uses TRBV28 and TRBJ1-4; no definite D call. The CDR3 extends over 15 amino acids. The V and J ends lost 7 bases and 4 bases respectively, with 16 bases between them. Germline CDR1 reads MDHEN; CDR2 reads SYDVKM. The CDR3 region has the DNA TGTGCCAGCAACCCCCCTGGCAGTAGTAATGAAAAACTGTTTTTT. It encodes CASNPPGSSNEKLFF. Looking up the rest from reference TRBV28 and TRBJ1-4 gives the full variable domain: DVKVTQSSRYLVKRTGEKVFLECVQDMDHENMFWYRQDPGLGLRLIYFSYDVKMKEKGDIPEGYSVSREKKERFSLILESASTNQTSMYLCASNPPGSSNEKLFFGSGTQLSVL.

The chain joins TRBV27 to TRBJ2-2, with D perhaps matching TRBD1 (6 bases). This CDR3 spans 15 amino acids. CDR1 and CDR2 from the germline V gene are MNHEY and SMNVEV (reference sequence). V was cut by 5 bases and J by 0 bases, with 10 bases left in between. The CDR3 DNA sequence: TGTGCCAGCAGTCTAGGGGGATCGAACACCGGGGAGCTGTTTTTT. This translates into CASSLGGSNTGELFF.

This sequence joins TRBV15 and TRBJ2-1; 11 nucleotides agree with TRBD2. CDR3 size: 19 residues. V shed 0 bases and J 1 base; nucleotides not matched to a gene: 8. Germline CDR1 LNHNV, CDR2 YYDKDF (reference sequence). In nucleotides, the CDR3 is TGTGCCACCAGCAGAGATCAGGTGTCTAGCGGGAGGTCCTACAATGAGCAGTTCTTC. Protein: CATSRDQVSSGRSYNEQFF.

The chain recombines TRBV2 with TRBJ2-2; D call uncertain. The CDR3 is made up of 10 amino acids. The V end lost 7 bases, the J end lost 7 bases, and 4 bases lay between the germline ends. Looked up from germline, CDR1 is SNHLY and CDR2 is FYNNEI. The CDR3: CASTLGELFF. The CDR3 nucleotides are TGTGCCAGCACCCTCGGGGAGCTGTTTTTT.

The chain employs TRBV19 and TRBJ2-1; 7 positions agree with TRBD1. This CDR3 has 14 residues. CDR1 is LNHDA, CDR2 SQIVND, per germline (reference sequence). Trimming removed 4 bases from V and 8 bases from J; junction bases left unmatched: 8. The CDR3 DNA is TGTGCCAGTAGTAACGACAGGGTAGAAGATGAGCAGTTCTTC. It codes for CASSNDRVEDEQFF.

The chain combines TRBV5-6 with TRBJ2-1; 11 bases align to TRBD2. There are 19 residues in the CDR3. Germline-derived CDR1 and CDR2 are SGHDT and YYEEEE. V dropped 4 bases and J dropped 9; count of bases not matched to a gene: 21. The CDR3 spells CASSLEGDPSGRPSSEQFF. DNA for the CDR3: TGTGCCAGCAGCCTCGAGGGGGACCCTAGCGGGAGGCCCTCTAGTGAGCAGTTCTTC. Variable domain in full (rest from reference TRBV5-6 and TRBJ2-1): DAGVTQSPTHLIKTRGQQVTLRCSPKSGHDTVSWYQQALGQGPQFIFQYYEEEERQRGNFPDRFSGHQFPNYSSELNVNALLLGDSALYLCASSLEGDPSGRPSSEQFFGPGTRLTVL.

This clone was seen a handful of times. The chain carries TRBV2 and TRBJ2-3; D is unresolved. CDR1 is SNHLY and CDR2 is FYNNEI in the germline V gene. Between the trimmed V and J ends, which lost 8 bases and 2 bases, there was a span of 5 bases. The CDR3 runs to 11 residues. The DNA of the CDR3 is TGTGCCAGCGCATACACAGATACGCAGTATTTT. Translating it yields CASAYTDTQYF.

J is TRBJ1-1 and V is TRBV9; 7 nucleotides match TRBD1. The germline V gene has CDR1 SGDLS and CDR2 YYNGEE. The CDR3 is made up of 14 amino acids. With V trimmed by 2 bases and J by 0 bases, 1 base remained unmatched. The CDR3 DNA reads as TGTGCCAGCAGCGTTGGGACAGTGAACACTGAAGCTTTCTTT. Residues: CASSVGTVNTEAFF.

The genes are TRBV28 and TRBJ1-2; 8 bases align to TRBD1. The germline gives CDR1 MDHEN, CDR2 SYDVKM. V shed 7 bases and J 8 bases; nucleotides not matched to a gene: 12. This CDR3 has 14 amino acids. The CDR3: CASITTGVVKGYTF. CDR3 DNA sequence: TGTGCCAGCATCACGACAGGGGTTGTCAAGGGCTACACCTTC.

V and J are TRBV7-9 and TRBJ2-7; a possible D gene is TRBD1 (6 bases). The CDR3 length is 15 residues. The germline CDR1 and CDR2 sequences are SEHNR and FQNEAQ (reference sequence). The V and J ends lost 4 bases and 2 bases respectively, with 15 bases between them. CDR3 sequence reads: CASSSRDTITYEQYF. For the CDR3, the DNA is TGTGCCAGCAGCTCCCGGGACACCATAACCTACGAGCAGTACTTC.

The chain recombines TRBV11-1 with TRBJ1-2, with 9 bases aligning to TRBD1. CDR1 SGHAT and CDR2 FQDESV come from the germline V gene (reference sequence). The CDR3 loop spans 12 amino acids. With 3 bases clipped from V and 8 bases from J, the junction kept 1 base outside the gene matches. The CDR3 sequence is CASSLDRGGYTF. DNA for the CDR3: TGTGCCAGCAGCTTGGACAGGGGCGGCTACACCTTC. The full variable domain, with the rest looked up from reference TRBV11-1 and TRBJ1-2, is EAEVAQSPRYKITEKSQAVAFWCDPISGHATLYWYRQILGQGPELLVQFQDESVVDDSQLPKDRFSAERLKGVDSTLKIQPAELGDSAMYLCASSLDRGGYTFGSGTRLTVV.

The chain employs TRBV6-6 and TRBJ2-1; 9 nucleotides agree with TRBD2. The trim removed 6 bases at V and 7 bases at J, leaving 7 bases unmatched. This CDR3 has 14 amino acids. From germline, CDR1 is MNHNY and CDR2 SVGAGI (reference sequence). CDR3 loop: CASSSRTSDNEQFF. CDR3 nucleotides: TGTGCCAGCAGCTCCCGGACTAGCGATAATGAGCAGTTCTTC.

The chain is built from TRBV2 and TRBJ2-1; 8 bases are a match to TRBD1. After removal of 4 bases from V and 9 bases from J, the junction contained 5 bases not matched to a gene. Per germline, CDR1 SNHLY and CDR2 FYNNEI. CDR3 length: 13 amino acids. Here the CDR3 DNA reads TGTGCCAGCAGTGCGGACAGGGAGGTTGAGCAGTTCTTC. It encodes CASSADREVEQFF.

This chain links TRBV30 with TRBJ1-2; no definite D call. V was cut by 3 bases and J by 4 bases, with 6 bases left in between. Per the germline V gene, CDR1 is GTSNPN and CDR2 is SVGIG (reference sequence). The CDR3 spans 11 residues. The CDR3 bases are TGTGCCTGGAGGGAGAGCTATGGCTACACCTTC. Protein: CAWRESYGYTF.

V gene TRBV7-6 combines with J gene TRBJ2-7, with D unclear. Trimming removed 1 base from V and 5 bases from J, with 21 bases in between. The germline V gene has CDR1 SGHVS and CDR2 FNYEAQ. This CDR3 comprises 17 residues. CDR3 in DNA: TGTGCCAGCAGCTTAGATAGTACGGGCCGCGGATACGACGAGCAGTACTTC. Encoded protein: CASSLDSTGRGYDEQYF. Supplemented by reference TRBV7-6 and TRBJ2-7, the full variable domain reads GAGVSQSPRYKVTKRGQDVALRCDPISGHVSLYWYRQALGQGPEFLTYFNYEAQQDKSGLPNDRFSAERPEGSISTLTIQRTEQRDSAMYRCASSLDSTGRGYDEQYFGPGTRLTVT.

V is TRBV11-2 and J is TRBJ1-1; D call uncertain. V was cut by 0 bases and J by 1 base, with 3 bases left in between. The length of the CDR3 is 13 residues. Germline-derived CDR1 and CDR2 are SGHAT and FQNNGV. The CDR3 loop is CASSLEWNTEAFF. As DNA, the CDR3 is TGTGCCAGCAGCTTAGAATGGAACACTGAAGCTTTCTTT. The whole variable domain, remainder taken from reference TRBV11-2 and TRBJ1-1, is EAGVAQSPRYKIIEKRQSVAFWCNPISGHATLYWYQQILGQGPKLLIQFQNNGVVDDSQLPKDRFSAERLKGVDSTLKIQPAKLEDSAVYLCASSLEWNTEAFFGQGTRLTVV.

This chain uses TRBV4-1 with TRBJ2-3, with no clear D. V was cut by 1 base and J by 1 base, with 12 bases left in between. Looked up from germline, CDR1 is MGHRA and CDR2 is YSYEKL. This CDR3 is 16 amino acids long. The CDR3 DNA follows: TGCGCCAGCAGCCAAGCATTGTCAAAGGGCACAGATACGCAGTATTTT. Translation gives CASSQALSKGTDTQYF.

This clone was seen more than once but under ten times. The chain has TRBV7-9 and TRBJ2-3; weak D call: TRBD1 (6 bases). The CDR3 is 15 residues long. Trimming took off 5 bases at V and 7 bases at J, with 19 bases between the two ends. CDR1 and CDR2 from the germline V gene are SEHNR and FQNEAQ (reference sequence). CDR3 nucleotide sequence: TGTGCCAGCAGCGTACCCGGGACAAACCACAATACGCAGTATTTT. Translation: CASSVPGTNHNTQYF.

The rearrangement uses TRBV27 and TRBJ2-5, with 10 bases aligning to TRBD2. Unmatched junction bases numbered 10, after V lost 4 bases and J lost 5 bases. Germline-derived CDR1 and CDR2 are MNHEY and SMNVEV (reference sequence). There are 16 residues in the CDR3. CDR3 region: CASSYLAGGPGETQYF. CDR3 DNA sequence: TGTGCCAGCAGTTACTTAGCGGGAGGTCCAGGGGAGACCCAGTACTTC.

This chain links TRBV19 with TRBJ1-2; D gene unclear. The V end lost 4 bases, the J end lost 5 bases, and 17 bases lay between the germline ends. Germline assignment: CDR1 LNHDA and CDR2 SQIVND (reference sequence). The CDR3 is made up of 15 amino acids. CDR3 DNA: TGTGCCAGTAGTACTGGGAGCACTAACCTGTATGGCTACACCTTC. Its translation: CASSTGSTNLYGYTF.

This chain links TRBV7-3 with TRBJ2-7, with 8 bases matching TRBD2. The CDR3 covers 13 residues. Germline V gene data show CDR1 as SGHTA and CDR2 as FQGTGA. V was pared by 5 bases and J by 7 bases, with 7 bases of the junction left unmatched. In nucleotides, the CDR3 is TGTGCCAGCAGCCTAGGACCGGGGGGGGAGCAGTACTTC. Translated: CASSLGPGGEQYF.

This clone is large (0.1 to 1%) within its sample. This chain joins TRBV10-3 and TRBJ2-7, with D unresolved. V was clipped by 2 bases and J by 3 bases, with 8 bases between them. The CDR3 length is 13 residues. Germline V gives CDR1 ENHRY, CDR2 SYGVKD. The CDR3, as DNA: TGTGCCATCAGTGAGGGCCCCGGCTACGAGCAGTACGTC. This translates into CAISEGPGYEQYV.

J is TRBJ2-6 and V is TRBV4-1, with 7 bases that match TRBD1. The CDR3 is 17 residues long. Germline CDR1 reads MGHRA; CDR2 reads YSYEKL. V dropped 2 bases and J dropped 0; count of bases not matched to a gene: 4. The DNA for the CDR3 is TGCGCCAGCAGCCAATTGACAGGGTTCTCTGGGGCCAACGTCCTGACTTTC. Protein: CASSQLTGFSGANVLTF.

This chain joins TRBV6-5 and TRBJ2-1; D is unclear. This CDR3 comprises 14 residues. Trimming left V 0 bases short and J 8 bases short, with 11 bases between. CDR1 and CDR2 from the germline V gene are MNHEY and SVGAGI. CDR3 region: CASSYSGYLDEQFF. As DNA, the CDR3 is TGTGCCAGCAGTTACTCGGGCTACCTCGATGAGCAGTTCTTC.